The T cell receptor beta chain described here comes from a study of T cell responses to AZD1222 COVID-19 vaccine. Germline assignment: CDR1 MNHEY and CDR2 SVGEGT. V was clipped by 5 bases and J by 5 bases, with 6 bases between them. The CDR3 runs 11 residues. Sequencing used immunoSEQ multiplex PCR; TCRdb keeps in-frame clones, though not all of them. Seen here are 44,000 or so clones, about 80% observed once, and the top ten hold less than 25%. Material: peripheral blood, obtained 28 days after the second dose of the MenACWY control vaccine. The TCR was taken from an adult who received the MenACWY meningococcal vaccine as a control. This chain joins TRBV6-2 or TRBV6-3 and TRBJ1-1; unclear D gene. In DNA, the CDR3 is TGTGCCAGCAGTGTGAGGACTGAAGCTTTCTTT. It yields the protein CASSVRTEAFF.